These 23 T cell receptor beta chains were sequenced from one sample in a study of T-cell reconstitution after alpha-beta-depleted transplantation in children (dated by TCRdb to between 2015 and 2016). Libraries were built with PCR. The sequencing machine was an Illumina HiSeq 2500. Molecular barcoding was employed in the preparation of TCR libraries, with unique molecular identifiers being used to normalize TCRbeta repertoire quantification. The public sequencing data were trimmed at Q25 with fastp and processed into clonotypes with MiXCR by TCRdb, which kept only in-frame beta chains. Each entry is one CDR3 protein sequence, shown with its most common DNA and genes. This sample is represented by about 610,000 distinct CDR3 sequences; over 9.5% of them were singletons. The ten top clones hold 4% to 5% of the sample. The starting material was PBMCs from the stem cell graft donor, obtained from the stem cell graft. The source of these receptors is a human donor who donated a stem cell graft to a child with acute myeloid leukemia.

The sample holds many counts of this clonotype. This sequence joins TRBV29-1 and TRBJ1-2; no definite D call. Germline-derived CDR1 and CDR2 are SQVTM and ANQGSEA. The V end was cut by 7 bases, the J end by 7 bases, with 13 bases between. The CDR3 sequence is 11 residues long. CDR3 sequence reads: CSAHGSSGYTF. The CDR3 region has the DNA TGCAGCGCCCACGGTAGCTCTGGCTACACCTTC.

In its sample, this clonotype was seen a few times. The CDR3 region has the DNA TGTGCCAGCAGCTTACGGGGAAGGGCGAATGAAAAACTGTTTTTT. This sequence encodes CASSLRGRANEKLFF. V and J are TRBV7-2 and TRBJ1-4; D is ambiguous. Trimming pared 2 bases from V and 5 bases from J, leaving 12 bases between. Germline CDR1 and CDR2: SGHTA and FQGNSA. The CDR3 extends over 15 amino acids. Filled out from reference TRBV7-2 and TRBJ1-4, the complete variable domain reads GAGVSQSPSNKVTEKGKDVELRCDPISGHTALYWYRQSLGQGLEFLIYFQGNSAPDKSGLPSDRFSAERTGGSVSTLTIQRTQQEDSAVYLCASSLRGRANEKLFFGSGTQLSVL.

This clonotype was counted a few times. This chain uses TRBV6-2 or TRBV6-3 with TRBJ2-3; D may be TRBD1 or TRBD2 (5 bases each). This CDR3 contains 19 residues. V lost 0 bases and J 0 bases, leaving 19 bases between the germline ends. Looked up from germline, CDR1 is MNHEY and CDR2 is SVGEGT. In DNA, the CDR3 is TGTGCCAGCAGTTACTCGACTTGGGGACGCCGGACTAGCACAGATACGCAGTATTTT. This translates into CASSYSTWGRRTSTDTQYF.

In its sample, this clonotype was seen a few times. The J gene is TRBJ1-5, the V gene TRBV7-3, with a possible D match to TRBD1 (5 bases). Germline CDR1 is SGHTA and CDR2 is FQGTGA. The V end was cut by 4 bases, the J end by 3 bases, with 19 bases between. This CDR3 spans 17 amino acids. The CDR3 DNA sequence: TGTGCCAGCAGCTCCCTCCGGGGCGGAAAGTCCAATCAGCCCCAGCATTTT. This codes for CASSSLRGGKSNQPQHF.

This clonotype has ten or more counts. The V call is TRBV7-2, the J call TRBJ2-3, with D uncertain. The V gene lost 5 bases and the J gene lost 2 bases, with 8 bases spanning the gap. This CDR3 is 13 amino acids long. Germline V gene lookup returns CDR1 SGHTA and CDR2 FQGNSA. CDR3 sequence (DNA): TGTGCCAGCAGCGGGCAGTTCACAGATACGCAGTATTTT. It specifies CASSGQFTDTQYF.

This clonotype was observed a few times. CDR3 DNA sequence: TGCAGTGCTAGCGAGGGTCGGCGTGAGCAGTACTTC. It is translated as CSASEGRREQYF. The rearrangement joins TRBV20-1 to TRBJ2-7; D may be TRBD2 (5 bases). This CDR3 region has 12 residues. Trimming took 3 bases from V and 7 from J, leaving 13 bases between them. From germline, CDR1 is DFQATT and CDR2 SNEGSKA (reference sequence).

The chain carries TRBV24-1 and TRBJ2-2; D is perhaps TRBD1 (5 bases). Germline V gene lookup returns CDR1 KGHDR and CDR2 SFDVKD. The V gene lost 4 bases and the J gene lost 0 bases, with 17 bases spanning the gap. The CDR3 runs to 18 residues. CDR3 protein: CATSEPSLDTANTGELFF. The CDR3, as DNA: TGTGCCACCAGTGAGCCTTCCTTGGACACGGCGAACACCGGGGAGCTGTTTTTT.

The rearrangement joins TRBV20-1 to TRBJ2-7; TRBD2 agrees at 10 bases. The CDR3 totals 15 residues. The germline CDR1 and CDR2 sequences are DFQATT and SNEGSKA (reference sequence). The trim removed 0 bases at V and 1 base at J, leaving 3 bases unmatched. The CDR3 DNA reads as TGCAGTGCTAGAGAGCCGGGACTAGCGTCCTACGAGCAGTACTTC. It specifies CSAREPGLASYEQYF.

This clonotype was seen only a few times. The rearrangement uses TRBV28 and TRBJ2-4; TRBD1 is a possible D gene (6 bases). The germline CDR1 and CDR2 sequences are MDHEN and SYDVKM. Between the trimmed V and J ends, which lost 3 bases and 3 bases, there was a span of 18 bases. This CDR3 has 17 amino acids. CDR3 sequence (DNA): TGTGCCAGCAGTTTCCCCTCGACAGGTGTGGACAAAAACATTCAGTACTTC. It specifies CASSFPSTGVDKNIQYF.

The sample holds a few counts of this clonotype. V usage is TRBV4-3 and J usage is TRBJ2-7; tentatively, D is TRBD2 (6 bases). This CDR3 region has 18 residues. Germline V gives CDR1 LGHNA, CDR2 YSLEER. Trimming shortened V by 2 bases and J by 0 bases, and 20 bases separated the two germline ends. This chain's CDR3 is CASSQRGTGTPSSYEQYF. In DNA form, the CDR3 reads TGCGCCAGCAGCCAAAGGGGCACCGGGACTCCTTCCTCCTACGAGCAGTACTTC.

This clonotype was seen at least ten times. The chain links TRBV5-1 to TRBJ2-3; 8 nucleotides line up with TRBD2. Germline V lookup: CDR1 SGHRS, CDR2 YFSETQ. The V gene end was trimmed by 3 bases and the J gene end by 2 bases; junction bases not matched to a gene: 8. This CDR3 has 16 amino acids. For the CDR3, the DNA is TGCGCCAGCAGCTCTCCATTAGCGGGGAACACAGATACGCAGTATTTT. It specifies CASSSPLAGNTDTQYF.

This clonotype was seen more than once but under ten times. The chain uses TRBV6-2 or TRBV6-3 and TRBJ2-2; TRBD2 is a possible D gene (5 bases). There are 14 residues in the CDR3. The germline gives CDR1 MNHEY, CDR2 SVGEGT. Between the trimmed V and J ends, which lost 6 bases and 5 bases, there was a span of 13 bases. The CDR3 nucleotides are TGTGCCAGCAGGGAGGTAGGGTGGACCGGGGAGCTGTTTTTT. Protein sequence: CASREVGWTGELFF.

The chain links TRBV7-9 to TRBJ2-7, with 9 bases identical to TRBD2. CDR1 is SEHNR and CDR2 is FQNEAQ in the germline V gene (reference sequence). V lost 4 bases, J lost 3 bases, and 10 bases stayed unmatched. This CDR3 is 16 amino acids long. The CDR3 protein is CASSSPFSGRLYEQYF. The CDR3, as DNA: TGTGCCAGCAGCTCCCCATTTAGCGGGAGACTCTACGAGCAGTACTTC.

In this sample, this clonotype turned up many times. The chain joins TRBV29-1 to TRBJ2-1; 10 bases are a match to TRBD2. The V segment lost 6 bases and the J segment 7 bases; nucleotides outside the gene matches: 12. The CDR3 is made up of 15 amino acids. The germline gives CDR1 SQVTM, CDR2 ANQGSEA. The CDR3 reads CSVDGPSGSLNEQFF. The DNA for the CDR3 is TGCAGCGTCGACGGACCTAGCGGGAGCTTGAATGAGCAGTTCTTC.

This clonotype has only a few counts. CDR3 sequence: CASARGLENTEAFF. CDR3 bases: TGTGCCAGTGCCAGGGGGTTGGAGAACACTGAAGCTTTCTTT. The chain carries TRBV12-3 or TRBV12-4 and TRBJ1-1; 7 positions agree with TRBD1. This CDR3 contains 14 residues. The junction had 8 bases not matched to a gene; V was cut back by 9 bases and J by 1 base.

This clonotype showed up just a few times. The chain is built from TRBV20-1 and TRBJ2-7, with 8 bases fitting TRBD2. The V segment lost 0 bases and the J segment 3 bases; nucleotides outside the gene matches: 7. The germline CDR1 and CDR2 sequences are DFQATT and SNEGSKA (reference sequence). This CDR3 has 15 amino acids. CDR3 region: CSARDMALAGYEQYF. Written as DNA, the CDR3 is TGCAGTGCTAGAGATATGGCTCTAGCGGGCTACGAGCAGTACTTC.

This clonotype has ten or more counts. The junction departs from the called germline gene at one end, perhaps through a read error. The rearrangement joins TRBV7-7 to TRBJ2-1, with 11 bases aligning to TRBD2. The length of the CDR3 is 18 residues. Germline V CDR1 and CDR2: SSHAT, FNYEAQ (reference sequence). CDR3 sequence reads: CASSLGAVAGGPNNEQFF. Here the CDR3 DNA reads TGTGCTAGCAGCTTAGGGGCGGTAGCGGGAGGGCCAAACAATGAGCAGTTCTTC.

The V call is TRBV10-3, the J call TRBJ2-2; the match to TRBD2 covers 8 bases. With V trimmed by 0 bases and J by 8 bases, 8 bases remained unmatched. Germline CDR1 and CDR2: ENHRY and SYGVKD. The length of the CDR3 is 16 residues. This CDR3 is CAISESLSGRSGELFF. The CDR3 DNA follows: TGTGCCATCAGTGAGTCGTTGAGCGGGAGATCTGGGGAGCTGTTTTTT.

This clonotype was counted ten times or more. The rearrangement uses TRBV7-2 and TRBJ2-7; D perhaps matches TRBD2 (5 bases). Germline CDR1 and CDR2: SGHTA and FQGNSA. CDR3 size: 13 residues. Deletions cut 5 bases from V and 4 bases from J, with 12 bases between. The CDR3 here is CASSEGLIYEQYF. CDR3 in DNA: TGTGCCAGCAGCGAAGGACTGATTTACGAGCAGTACTTC.

This clonotype was seen repeatedly, ten times or more. The chain combines TRBV4-2 with TRBJ2-5, with TRBD2 matching over 7 bases. Germline trimming cut 1 base from V and 3 bases from J; bases unmatched to any gene: 5. The CDR3 is 15 amino acids. Germline CDR1 reads LGHNA; CDR2 reads YNFKEQ. DNA of the CDR3: TGTGCCAGCAGCCAAGGTCCCCTAGCGGAAGAGACCCAGTACTTC. It encodes CASSQGPLAEETQYF.

The chain employs TRBV7-9 and TRBJ2-1, with D perhaps being TRBD1 or TRBD2 (6 bases each). Germline V CDR1 and CDR2: SEHNR, FQNEAQ (reference sequence). V lost 5 bases and J 0 bases, leaving 14 bases between the germline ends. This CDR3 is built from 16 residues. This CDR3 reads CASSPRGGSSYNEQFF. The CDR3 DNA reads TGTGCCAGCAGCCCTAGAGGGGGGAGCTCCTACAATGAGCAGTTCTTC.

CDR3 sequence reads: CASSLGQKRVATNEKLFF. CDR3 coding DNA: TGTGCCAGCAGTTTAGGGCAAAAGAGAGTTGCAACTAATGAAAAACTGTTTTTT. V usage is TRBV2 and J usage is TRBJ1-4; D uncertain. The V end lost 5 bases, the J end lost 0 bases, and 19 bases lay between the germline ends. Germline assignment: CDR1 SNHLY and CDR2 FYNNEI. The CDR3 is made up of 18 amino acids. Full variable domain (rest looked up from reference TRBV2 and TRBJ1-4): EPEVTQTPSHQVTQMGQEVILRCVPISNHLYFYWYRQILGQKVEFLVSFYNNEISEKSEIFDDQFSVERPDGSNFTLKIRSTKLEDSAMYFCASSLGQKRVATNEKLFFGSGTQLSVL.

At least ten counts were recorded for this clonotype. The rearrangement joins TRBV10-3 to TRBJ2-5, with 8 bases lining up with TRBD1. Germline values: CDR1 ENHRY, CDR2 SYGVKD. The trim removed 3 bases at V and 3 bases at J, leaving 6 bases unmatched. The CDR3 is 15 amino acids. CDR3 sequence (DNA): TGTGCCATCAGTGAAACAACAGGGGGTAAAGAGACCCAGTACTTC. This gives the protein CAISETTGGKETQYF.